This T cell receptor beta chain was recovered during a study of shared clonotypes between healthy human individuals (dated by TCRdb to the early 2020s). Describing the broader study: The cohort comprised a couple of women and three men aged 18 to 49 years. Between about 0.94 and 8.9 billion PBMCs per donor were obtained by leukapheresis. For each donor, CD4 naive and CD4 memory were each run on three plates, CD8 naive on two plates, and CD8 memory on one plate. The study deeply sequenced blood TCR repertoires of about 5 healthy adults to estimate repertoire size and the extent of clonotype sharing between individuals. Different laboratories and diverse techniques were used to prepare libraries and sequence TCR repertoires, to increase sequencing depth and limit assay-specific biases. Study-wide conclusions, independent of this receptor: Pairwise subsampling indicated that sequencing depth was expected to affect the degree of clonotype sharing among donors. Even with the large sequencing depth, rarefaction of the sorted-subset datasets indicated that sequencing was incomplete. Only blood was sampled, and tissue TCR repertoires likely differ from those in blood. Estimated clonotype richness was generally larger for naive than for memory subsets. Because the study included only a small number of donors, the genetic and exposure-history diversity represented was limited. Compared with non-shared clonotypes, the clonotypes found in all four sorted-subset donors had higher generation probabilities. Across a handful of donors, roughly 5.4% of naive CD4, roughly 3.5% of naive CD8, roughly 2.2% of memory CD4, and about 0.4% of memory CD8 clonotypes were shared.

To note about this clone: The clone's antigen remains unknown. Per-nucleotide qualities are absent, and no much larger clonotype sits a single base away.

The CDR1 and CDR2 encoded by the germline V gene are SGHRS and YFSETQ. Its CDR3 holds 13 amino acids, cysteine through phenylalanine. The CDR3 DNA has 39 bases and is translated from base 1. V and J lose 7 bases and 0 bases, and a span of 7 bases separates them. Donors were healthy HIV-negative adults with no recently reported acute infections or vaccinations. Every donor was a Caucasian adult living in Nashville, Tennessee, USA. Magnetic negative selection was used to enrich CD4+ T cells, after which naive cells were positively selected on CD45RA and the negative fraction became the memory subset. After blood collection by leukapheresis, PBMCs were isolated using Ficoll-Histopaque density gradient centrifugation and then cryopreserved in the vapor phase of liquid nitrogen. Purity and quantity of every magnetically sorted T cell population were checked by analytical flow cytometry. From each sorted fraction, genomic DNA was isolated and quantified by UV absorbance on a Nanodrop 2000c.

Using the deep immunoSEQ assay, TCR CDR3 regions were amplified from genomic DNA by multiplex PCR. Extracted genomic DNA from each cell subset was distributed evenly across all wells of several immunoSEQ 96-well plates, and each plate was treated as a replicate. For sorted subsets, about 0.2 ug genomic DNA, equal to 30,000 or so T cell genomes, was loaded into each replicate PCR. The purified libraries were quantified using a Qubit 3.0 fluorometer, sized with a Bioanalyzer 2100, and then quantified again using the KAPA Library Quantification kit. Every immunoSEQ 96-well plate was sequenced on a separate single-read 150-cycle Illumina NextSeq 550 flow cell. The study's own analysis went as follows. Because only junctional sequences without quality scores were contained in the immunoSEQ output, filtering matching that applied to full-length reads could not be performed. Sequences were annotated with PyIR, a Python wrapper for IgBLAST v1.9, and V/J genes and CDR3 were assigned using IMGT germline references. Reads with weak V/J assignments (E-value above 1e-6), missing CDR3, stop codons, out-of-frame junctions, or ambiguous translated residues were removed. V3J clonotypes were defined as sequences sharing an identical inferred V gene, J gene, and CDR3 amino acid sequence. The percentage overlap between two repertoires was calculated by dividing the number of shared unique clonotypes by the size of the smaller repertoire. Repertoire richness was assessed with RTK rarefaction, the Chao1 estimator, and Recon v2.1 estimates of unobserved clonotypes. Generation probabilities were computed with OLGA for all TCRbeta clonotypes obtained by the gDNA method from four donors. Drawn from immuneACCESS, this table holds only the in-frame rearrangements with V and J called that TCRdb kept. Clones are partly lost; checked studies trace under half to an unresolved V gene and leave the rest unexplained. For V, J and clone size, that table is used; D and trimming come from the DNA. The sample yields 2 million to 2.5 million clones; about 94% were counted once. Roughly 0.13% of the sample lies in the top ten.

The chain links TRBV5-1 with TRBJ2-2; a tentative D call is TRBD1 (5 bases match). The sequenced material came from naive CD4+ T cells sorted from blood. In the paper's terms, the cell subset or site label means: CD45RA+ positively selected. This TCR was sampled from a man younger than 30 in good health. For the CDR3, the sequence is CASLDTNTGELFF. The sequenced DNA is TGCGCCAGCCTGGACACGAACACCGGGGAGCTGTTTTTT.